This section outlines one TCR beta chain sequence together with its context. Its antigen is undetermined. The germline V gene encodes CDR1 SGHNT and CDR2 YYREEE (reference sequence). Trimming took off 2 bases at V and 4 bases at J, with 9 bases between the two ends. There are 14 residues in the CDR3. Reverse transcribing all isolated RNA meant expressed TCRB transcripts were sequenced. Clones were read by immunoSEQ multiplex PCR, and TCRdb kept only the in-frame ones, dropping some. The profile covers 600,000 to 700,000 clones, with 9.5% to 15% appearing a single time and around 0.12% taken by the ten largest. This entry belongs to a study of beta chain features in type 1 diabetes. Study results and caveats: Sampled from patients, naive, central memory and Treg TCRB repertoires appeared more similar than those sampled from healthy donors. More deletions and fewer insertions at VDJ junctions were found in patients with type 1 diabetes. When Type 1 diabetes patients were examined, their TCRB CDR3s proved moderately but significantly shorter in all four CD4+ subsets. cDNA-based reads could over-represent cells with high TCR expression. The analysis here could not establish whether HLA type shapes TCRB rearrangement.

The receptor was isolated from a man between 25 and 39 years old with type 1 diabetes. Sequenced: naive CD4+ T cells from blood. The chain has TRBV5-4 and TRBJ2-2, with D possibly TRBD1 on 5 matching bases. CDR3 amino acids: CASSFPGLTGELFF. DNA of the CDR3: TGTGCCAGCAGCTTTCCAGGGCTCACCGGGGAGCTGTTTTTT. The full variable domain, in which reference TRBV5-4 and TRBJ2-2 provide the parts outside the CDR3, is ETGVTQSPTHLIKTRGQQVTLRCSSQSGHNTVSWYQQALGQGPQFIFQYYREEENGRGNFPPRFSGLQFPNYSSELNVNALELDDSALYLCASSFPGLTGELFFGEGSRLTVL.